This T cell receptor (beta chain) was obtained from a study of beta chain features in type 1 diabetes (dated by TCRdb to 2016 to 2018). In terms of the full investigation: Mean age, gender distribution, total cell number and subset yield were not different between patients and healthy donors. Whereas all 30 or so donors provided naive and central memory subsets, regulatory and stem cell-like memory subsets were isolated from just 8 patients and about 8 healthy donors. In the study, recently diagnosed type 1 diabetes patients and matched healthy donors were compared on the TCRB repertoires of their sorted circulating CD4+ T cell subsets. A total of approximately 99,000,000 sorted cells were examined across all samples, and RNA yield correlated strongly with the number of cells per subset. Study-wide conclusions, independent of this receptor: Sequencing cDNA rather than genomic DNA could over-represent highly expressing activated cells, although activation and CD3 levels did not differ between groups. PCR might favor shorter templates, but patient and control samples were amplified and corrected together, so any skew would affect both groups equally. A moderate but significant shortening of TCRB CDR3 length was observed in type 1 diabetes patients in all four CD4+ subsets. Patients with type 1 diabetes made fewer insertions and deleted more nucleotides at VDJ recombination sites, implying thymic rearrangement abnormalities. HLA sub-analyses involved small numbers of individuals, so any influence of HLA type on TCRB rearrangement remained unresolved. Naive, central memory and regulatory TCRB repertoires appeared more similar among patients than among healthy donors.

A single peripheral blood draw of around 120 mL on average was collected from each donor into heparinised tubes. A BD FACSAria II and a panel including CD45RO, CCR7, CD25, CD127, CD95 and CD27 were used to sort naive, central memory, regulatory and stem cell-like memory CD4+ T cells. Purity was above 95% for every sorted population. Right away, PBMCs were isolated by Lymphoprep density gradient centrifugation and were stained directly, with no culture step. So that batch effects would be minimized, each experiment stained and sorted samples in pairs, pairing one healthy donor with one patient. This clone was recorded a few times. No cognate antigen has been identified for it. Within one base of it there is no much larger clone, and no base qualities were kept. Germline trimming amounts to 1 base on V and 4 bases on J, with 12 as the count of junction bases outside the gene matches. The CDR3 holds 18 amino acids from the cysteine to the phenylalanine. The entry retains the CDR3 DNA only, 54 bases that are in frame from base 1. The germline V gene provides CDR1 MGHDK and CDR2 SYGVNS.

All of the isolated RNA was reverse transcribed with the High Capacity cDNA Reverse Transcription Kit, so expressed TCRB transcripts were sequenced. Naive, central memory and regulatory T cell samples underwent deep immunoSEQ sequencing, averaging roughly 3.5 million total reads per sample. Sorted cells were lysed in RLT buffer and RNA was extracted with DNase-treated RNeasy Micro or Mini kits, depending on cell number. To prevent cross-contamination, each cell subset was processed individually, whereas patient and healthy donor samples were processed jointly. TCRB sequences were amplified from cDNA with the immunoSEQ multiplex PCR, producing 87-bp fragments spanning the CDR3 region. Sequencing of the amplicons was performed on the Illumina HiSeq platform. From the authors' description of their analysis: Synthetic template baselines were used to correct PCR bias computationally, reads within Hamming distance 2 were collapsed, and singletons that could not be merged were discarded. Reads were aligned to IMGT to assign V, D and J genes, CDR3 length, and insertions or deletions at six rearrangement sites. Within each subset, clonotype counts were normalized to sorted cell number, and only after that were true diversity and Gini coefficients computed with the tcR R package. The overlap coefficient, calculated on TCRB nucleotide sequences, was used to quantify repertoire sharing. As a proxy for the pre-selection repertoire, out-of-frame TCRB sequences from naive cells were analyzed. The immuneACCESS repertoire file appears here via TCRdb, limited to in-frame rearrangements. These files lack a portion of the clones; in checked studies, under half of the deficit traces to unresolved V genes, and the cause of the others is not known. For V, J and clone size, that table is used; D and trimming come from the DNA. The sample yields approximately 250,000 clones; roughly 16% were counted once. The ten largest clones represent about 0.092% of the sample.

The clonotype comes from a man in his thirties or forties with type 1 diabetes. The V gene is TRBV25-1 and the J gene is TRBJ2-1; 8 central nucleotides agree with TRBD1. Sequencing was done on a sample of naive CD4+ T cells from blood. This specimen's cell subset or site label, per the study, means: true naive CD4+ T cells. The CDR3 corresponds to CASSESIQGAVSYNEQFF. The DNA sequence is TGTGCCAGCAGTGAATCCATCCAGGGGGCGGTATCTTACAATGAGCAGTTCTTC.